Listed below are T cell receptor beta chains from one sample, sequenced in a study of OX40 agonist ivuxolimab in advanced cancers. Here immunoSEQ multiplex PCR was the method, and the copy in TCRdb shows in-frame clones only, minus some. The sample lists 60,000 or so clones, about 90% seen once, with roughly 21% in the top ten. Sample: CD4+ or CD8+ T cells sorted from blood, taken in a trial of the OX40 agonist ivuxolimab. Receptors originate from an adult with an advanced solid tumor such as melanoma, head and neck, liver or kidney cancer. Each CDR3 is given with its conserved first and last residue. A D gene is named only where the DNA matches it firmly. Some rows have no size entry. The others give once, few or many, or a class for an expanded clone.

d_gene	len	v_gene	j_gene	abundance	CDR3nt	CDR3aa
-	15	TRBV11-2	TRBJ1-1	-	TGTGCCAGCAGCTCCGACGGGAACCTTTACACTGAAGCTTTCTTT	CASSSDGNLYTEAFF
-	14	TRBV13	TRBJ2-1	-	TGTGCCAGCAGCTTAAATTTGGGGCACAATGAGCAGTTCTTC	CASSLNLGHNEQFF
TRBD1	14	TRBV7-2	TRBJ1-1	once	TGTGCCAGCAGCCCCCTGACAGGGCGGACTGAAGCTTTCTTT	CASSPLTGRTEAFF
TRBD1	16	TRBV19	TRBJ1-2	once	TGTGCCAGTAGTCAAATTGACAGGGGGCTCGTCTATGGCTACACCTTC	CASSQIDRGLVYGYTF
-	11	TRBV27	TRBJ2-2	-	TGTGCCAGCAGTTTCTCCGGGGAGCTGTTTTTT	CASSFSGELFF
TRBD1	14	TRBV7-2	TRBJ1-6	-	TGTGCCAGCAGCCGGGACAGTTATAATTCACCCCTCCACTTT	CASSRDSYNSPLHF
-	13	TRBV6-7	TRBJ1-2	-	TGTGCCAGCAGTCGCGGGTCTCCGTGGGGCTACACCTTC	CASSRGSPWGYTF
TRBD1	15	TRBV7-8	TRBJ1-5	-	TGTGCCAGCGGAGCCGGGACAGCGGCGCTTTGGCCCCAGCATTTT	CASGAGTAALWPQHF
-	18	TRBV19	TRBJ1-3	-	TGTGCCAGTAGTATAGTTCCCTTGAAGGGACGCTCTGGAAACACCATATATTTT	CASSIVPLKGRSGNTIYF
-	11	TRBV6-6	TRBJ1-2	-	TGTGCCAGCAGATCCTTAGGGGGCTACACCTTC	CASRSLGGYTF
TRBD2	15	TRBV11-3	TRBJ2-1	-	TGTGCCAGCAGCTTAGGGGGGGGACTCTACAATGAGCAGTTCTTC	CASSLGGGLYNEQFF
TRBD2	16	TRBV10-3	TRBJ2-1	-	TGTGCCATCAGTGAGACTAGCGGGGGAAAGTACAATGAGCAGTTCTTC	CAISETSGGKYNEQFF
-	16	TRBV6-1	TRBJ2-3	-	TGTGCCAGCAGTGAAAGCTTAAGACTACGCACAGATACGCAGTATTTT	CASSESLRLRTDTQYF
TRBD2	18	TRBV9	TRBJ2-3	-	TGTGCCAGCAGCGTAACTAGCGGGGGGATTAAGGCACAAGATACGCAGTATTTT	CASSVTSGGIKAQDTQYF
-	14	TRBV16	TRBJ1-5	-	TGTGCCAGCAGCCTAAGGTGGTCGGATCAGCCCCAGCATTTT	CASSLRWSDQPQHF
-	16	TRBV2	TRBJ2-1	-	TGTGCCAGCAGTGGGGGCTGGCGGGTAGTTAGCAATGAGCAGTTCTTC	CASSGGWRVVSNEQFF
-	12	TRBV15	TRBJ1-4	-	TGTGCCACCGCGGGGGAGGGGGAAAAACTGTTTTTT	CATAGEGEKLFF
-	13	TRBV5-1	TRBJ1-1	-	TGCGCCAGCAGCTTGGGGGGCGACACTGAAGCTTTCTTT	CASSLGGDTEAFF
-	12	TRBV23-1	TRBJ2-7	once	TGCGCCAGCAGTCCACACTCCTACGAGCAGTACTTC	CASSPHSYEQYF
TRBD2	16	TRBV28	TRBJ2-1	-	TGTGCCAGCACTCCCCTCTACGGCGGGGGACCCAATGAGCAGTTCTTC	CASTPLYGGGPNEQFF
-	16	TRBV30	TRBJ2-5	once	TGTGCCTGGAGTGTACTTATCTCGGGAGAGATGGAGACCCAGTACTTC	CAWSVLISGEMETQYF
-	16	TRBV4-2	TRBJ2-6	-	TGTGCCAGCAGCCAAGATGAGGTACTTGGGGCCAACGTCCTGACTTTC	CASSQDEVLGANVLTF
-	15	TRBV4-3	TRBJ2-1	-	TGCGCCAGCAGCCAAGAATATGGGGACTACAATGAGCAGTTCTTC	CASSQEYGDYNEQFF
-	11	TRBV5-6	TRBJ2-3	-	TGTGCCAGCAGCTTGATGGATACGCAGTATTTT	CASSLMDTQYF
TRBD1	15	TRBV15	TRBJ2-2	-	TGTGCCACCAGCAGAGTGACAGGGGCAAGCGGGGAGCTGTTTTTT	CATSRVTGASGELFF
-	15	TRBV7-9	TRBJ2-7	-	TGTGCCAGCAGCTTAGTCGCGGCTGGATACTACGAGCAGTACTTC	CASSLVAAGYYEQYF
-	14	TRBV11-2	TRBJ2-1	-	TGTGCCAGCAGGCTAGGTAGTGGGTCCAATGAGCAGTTCTTC	CASRLGSGSNEQFF
-	11	TRBV30	TRBJ1-2	-	TGTGCCTGGGAGGACCTCTATGGCTACACCTTC	CAWEDLYGYTF
TRBD1	16	TRBV12-5	TRBJ1-2	-	TGTGCTAGTGGTTTGGGACCCGGGACAGGGCACTATGGCTACACCTTC	CASGLGPGTGHYGYTF
-	14	TRBV6-5	TRBJ1-3	-	TGTGCCAGCGCGGGACCGAGCTCTGGAAACACCATATATTTT	CASAGPSSGNTIYF
-	15	TRBV11-3	TRBJ1-5	-	TGTGCCAGCAGCTTATCTTCCGTAGCAAATCAGCCCCAGCATTTT	CASSLSSVANQPQHF
TRBD1	14	TRBV19	TRBJ1-2	-	TGTGCCAGTAGAAGGACAGGGACTAACTATGGCTACACCTTC	CASRRTGTNYGYTF
TRBD1	14	TRBV5-4	TRBJ2-4	-	TGTGCCAGCAGCCGTAGGGACAGGCGGGACATTCAGTACTTC	CASSRRDRRDIQYF
TRBD2	18	TRBV4-1	TRBJ2-2	-	TGCGCCAGCAGCCCTCGACTAGCGGGAGGGAGGTACACCGGGGAGCTGTTTTTT	CASSPRLAGGRYTGELFF
-	16	TRBV27	TRBJ1-5	once	TGTGCCAGCAGCCCGGCGGCCGGGGATAGCAATCAGCCCCAGCATTTT	CASSPAAGDSNQPQHF
-	12	TRBV4-3	TRBJ2-1	once	TGCGCCAGCAGCCCAAAGCGAGGAGAGCAGTTCTTC	CASSPKRGEQFF
-	15	TRBV28	TRBJ2-3	once	TGTGCCAGCAGTACCGGTCATAAAAGCACAGATACGCAGTATTTT	CASSTGHKSTDTQYF
-	15	TRBV27	TRBJ1-4	-	TGTGCCAGCAGTTTATCTGAGGGGCGTGATGAAAAACTGTTTTTT	CASSLSEGRDEKLFF
TRBD1	15	TRBV12-5	TRBJ1-5	-	TGTGCTAGTGGCTACCGGGACAGGGCGATTCAGCCCCAGCATTTT	CASGYRDRAIQPQHF
-	12	TRBV18	TRBJ2-7	-	TGTGCCAGCTCACCACGGGGCTACGAGCAGTACTTC	CASSPRGYEQYF
-	15	TRBV6-1	TRBJ1-3	-	TGTGCCAGCAGCGGGCTTTGGACCTCTGGAAACACCATATATTTT	CASSGLWTSGNTIYF
TRBD2	16	TRBV5-1	TRBJ2-5	-	TGCGCCAGCAGCCGCAGGTGGCGGGAGGGGAAAGAGACCCAGTACTTC	CASSRRWREGKETQYF
-	15	TRBV2	TRBJ1-5	-	TGTGCCAGCAGTGAGGGCAGGGGAAGCAATCAGCCCCAGCATTTT	CASSEGRGSNQPQHF
-	13	TRBV29-1	TRBJ1-5	-	TGCAGCGTTGCTTTGGGGAACAATCAGCCCCAGCATTTT	CSVALGNNQPQHF
-	15	TRBV14	TRBJ1-2	-	TGTGCCAGCAGTCAAGGGGACACCACTAACTATGGCTACACCTTC	CASSQGDTTNYGYTF
-	15	TRBV4-3	TRBJ1-5	-	TGCGCCAGCAGCGAAGTCTGGGTAGGCAATCAGCCCCAGCATTTT	CASSEVWVGNQPQHF
TRBD2	14	TRBV6-1	TRBJ2-1	-	TGTGCCAGCAGTGGAGGCGGGGGGGCCGTGGAACAGTTCTTC	CASSGGGGAVEQFF
-	15	TRBV6-1	TRBJ2-3	few	TGTGCCAGCAGTGAATTGGGCGGGGGCACAGATACGCAGTATTTT	CASSELGGGTDTQYF
-	11	TRBV27	TRBJ1-2	-	TGTGCCAGCAGTTTACAGGGCCATTACACCTTC	CASSLQGHYTF
TRBD1	14	TRBV28	TRBJ2-7	-	TGTGCCAGCAGTGGCCTCCGGGACAGCTACGAGCAGTACTTC	CASSGLRDSYEQYF
-	15	TRBV28	TRBJ2-1	-	TGTGCCAGCAGCCTGGTCGGATGGGGGTGGAATGAGCAGTTCTTC	CASSLVGWGWNEQFF